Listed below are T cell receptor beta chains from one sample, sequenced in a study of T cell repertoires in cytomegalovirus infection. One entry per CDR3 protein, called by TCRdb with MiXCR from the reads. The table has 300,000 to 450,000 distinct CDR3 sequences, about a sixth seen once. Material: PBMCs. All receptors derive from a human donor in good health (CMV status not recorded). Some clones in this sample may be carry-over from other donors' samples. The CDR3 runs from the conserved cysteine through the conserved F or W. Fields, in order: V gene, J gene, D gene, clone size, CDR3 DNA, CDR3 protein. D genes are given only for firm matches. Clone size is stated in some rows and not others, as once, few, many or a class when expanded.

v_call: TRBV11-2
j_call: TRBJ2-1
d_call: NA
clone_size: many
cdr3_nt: TGTGCCAGCAGCCTGCCGGGACCTACCTACAATGAGCAGTTCTTC
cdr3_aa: CASSLPGPTYNEQFF

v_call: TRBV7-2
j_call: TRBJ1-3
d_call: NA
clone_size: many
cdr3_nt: TGTGCCAGCAGCTTAATTACTGGAGGAAACACCATATATTTT
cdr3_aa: CASSLITGGNTIYF

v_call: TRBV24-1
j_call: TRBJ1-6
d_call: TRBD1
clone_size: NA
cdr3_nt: TGTGCCACCAGTGATTGGGGACAGCGGAATTCACCCCTCCACTTT
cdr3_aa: CATSDWGQRNSPLHF

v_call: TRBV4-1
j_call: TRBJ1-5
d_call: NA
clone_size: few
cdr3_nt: TGCGCCAGCAGCATGTGGATGGATAGCAATCAGCCCCAGCATTTT
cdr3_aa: CASSMWMDSNQPQHF

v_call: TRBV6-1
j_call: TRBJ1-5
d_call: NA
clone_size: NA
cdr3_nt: TGTGCCAGCTATGGTCAGCCCCAGCATTTT
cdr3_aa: CASYGQPQHF

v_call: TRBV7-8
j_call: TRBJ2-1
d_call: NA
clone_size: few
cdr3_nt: TGTGCCAGCAGCCGCCCTGGACGGGAGCGGGCCCGGTACAATGAGCAGTTCTTC
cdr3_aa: CASSRPGRERARYNEQFF

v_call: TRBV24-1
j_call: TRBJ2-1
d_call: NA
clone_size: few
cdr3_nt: TGTGCCACCTCCCGAGGGCCCTACAATGAGCAGTTCTTC
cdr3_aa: CATSRGPYNEQFF

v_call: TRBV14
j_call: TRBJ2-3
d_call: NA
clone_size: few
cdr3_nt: TGTGCCACCAGCGAGGGATTTTCAGATACGCAGTATTTT
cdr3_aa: CATSEGFSDTQYF

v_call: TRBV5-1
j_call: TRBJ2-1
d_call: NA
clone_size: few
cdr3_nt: TGCGCCAGCCGCTCCGGCCCCCAGGATGAGCAGTTCTTC
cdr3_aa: CASRSGPQDEQFF

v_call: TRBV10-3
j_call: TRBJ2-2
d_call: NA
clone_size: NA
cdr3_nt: TGTGCCATCAGTGAGACGACTAGTCCCGGGGAGCTGTTTTTT
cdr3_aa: CAISETTSPGELFF

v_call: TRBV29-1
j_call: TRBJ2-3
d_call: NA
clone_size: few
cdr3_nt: TGCAGCGTTGAAGATTTTAGGCCCGATGGCACAGATACGCAGTATTTT
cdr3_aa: CSVEDFRPDGTDTQYF

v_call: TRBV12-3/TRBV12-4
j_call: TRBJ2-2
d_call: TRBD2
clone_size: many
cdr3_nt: TGTGCCAGCAGTTTCAGCGGGAGGGCCGATTCCGGGGAGCTGTTTTTT
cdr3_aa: CASSFSGRADSGELFF

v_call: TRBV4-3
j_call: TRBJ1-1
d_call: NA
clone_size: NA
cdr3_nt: TGCGCCAGCAGCCGAGAGGGTTCGGGCACTGAAGCTTTCTTT
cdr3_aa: CASSREGSGTEAFF

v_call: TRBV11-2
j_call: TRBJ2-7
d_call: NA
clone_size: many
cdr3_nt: TGTGCCAGCAGTTGGCCCGGGACTGGCCCCTACGAGCAGTACTTC
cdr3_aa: CASSWPGTGPYEQYF

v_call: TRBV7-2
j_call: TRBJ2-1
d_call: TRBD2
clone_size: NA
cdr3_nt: TGTGCCAGCAGCTTTCCCGGGACTAGCGGGGGGGGGAGCTCCTACAATGAGCAGTTCTTC
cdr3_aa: CASSFPGTSGGGSSYNEQFF

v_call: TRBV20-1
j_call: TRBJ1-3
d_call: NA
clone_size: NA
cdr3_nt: TGCAGTGCTAGGCAGGGCAGGGCCTCTGGAAACACCATATATTTT
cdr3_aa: CSARQGRASGNTIYF

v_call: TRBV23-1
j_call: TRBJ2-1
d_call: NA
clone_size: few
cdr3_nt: TGCGCCAGCAGTCAATCGGGGCTAGAGAGAAATGAGCAGTTCTTC
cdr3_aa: CASSQSGLERNEQFF

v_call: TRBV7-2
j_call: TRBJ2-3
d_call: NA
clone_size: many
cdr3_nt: TGTGCCAGCAGCCGGGACCTCACTACGCAGTATTTT
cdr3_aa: CASSRDLTTQYF

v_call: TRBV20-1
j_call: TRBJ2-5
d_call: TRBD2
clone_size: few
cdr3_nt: TGCAGTGCTAGAGATGGACTAGGAGGGCTGGAGACCCAGTACTTC
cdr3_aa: CSARDGLGGLETQYF

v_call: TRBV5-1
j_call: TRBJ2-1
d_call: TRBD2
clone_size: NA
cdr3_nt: TGCGCCAGCAGCCCGGGGACTAGAGATGAGCAGTTCTTC
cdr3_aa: CASSPGTRDEQFF

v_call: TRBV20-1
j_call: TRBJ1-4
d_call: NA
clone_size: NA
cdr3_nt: TGCAGTGCTAGAGATCAGGGGACGAGGGAAAAACTGTTTTTT
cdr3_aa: CSARDQGTREKLFF

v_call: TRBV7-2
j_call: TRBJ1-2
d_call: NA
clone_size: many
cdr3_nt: TGTGCCAGCAGCATAGCCGAACTAGGCTACACCTTC
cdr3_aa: CASSIAELGYTF

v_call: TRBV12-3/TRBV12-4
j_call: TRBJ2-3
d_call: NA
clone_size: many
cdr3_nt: TGTGCCAGCAGCCTTAGTGCGTCGTCGGATACGCAGTATTTT
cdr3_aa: CASSLSASSDTQYF

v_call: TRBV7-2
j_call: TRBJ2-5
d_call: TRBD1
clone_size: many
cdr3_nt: TGTGCCAGCAGCTCCGGGACAGGGGGAGAGACCCAGTACTTC
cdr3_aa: CASSSGTGGETQYF

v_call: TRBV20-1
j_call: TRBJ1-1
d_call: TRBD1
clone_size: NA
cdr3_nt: TGCAGTGCTAGAGAGGAAGGGGGCGGTGGGGCTTTCTTT
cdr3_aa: CSAREEGGGGAFF

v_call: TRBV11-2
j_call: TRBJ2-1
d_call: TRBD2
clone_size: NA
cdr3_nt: TGTGCCAGCAGCACTCCGCGGGAGTTCCCCTCCTACAATGAGCAGTTCTTC
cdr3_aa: CASSTPREFPSYNEQFF

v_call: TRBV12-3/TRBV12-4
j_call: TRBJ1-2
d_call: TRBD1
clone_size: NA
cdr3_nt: TGTGCCAGCAGTCCAGGACAGGCGCTCTATGGCTACACCTTC
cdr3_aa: CASSPGQALYGYTF

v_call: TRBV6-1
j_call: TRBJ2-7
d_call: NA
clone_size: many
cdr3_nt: TGTGCCAGCAGTGAAAGGGGAAGGGCTGCCTACGAGCAGTACTTC
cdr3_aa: CASSERGRAAYEQYF

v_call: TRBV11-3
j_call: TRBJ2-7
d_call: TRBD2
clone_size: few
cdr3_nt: TGTGCCAGCAGCCCCCGGGGTGTGCGGGAGCTCTCCTACGAGCAGTACTTC
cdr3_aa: CASSPRGVRELSYEQYF

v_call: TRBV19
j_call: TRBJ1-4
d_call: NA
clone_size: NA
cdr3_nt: TGTGCCAGTAACCGAGGTCAGGGAAATGAAAAACTGTTTTTT
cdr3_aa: CASNRGQGNEKLFF

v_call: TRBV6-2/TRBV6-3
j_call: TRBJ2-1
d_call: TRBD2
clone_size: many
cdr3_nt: TGTGCCAGCAGTCCTCCGGGACTAGCGGGGGACCCGAATTATGAGCAGTTCTTC
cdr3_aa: CASSPPGLAGDPNYEQFF

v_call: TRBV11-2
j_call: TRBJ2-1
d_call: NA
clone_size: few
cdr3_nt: TGTGCCAGCAGCTTACTTTCCGAGCGCCGGCAGCAGTTCTTC
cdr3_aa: CASSLLSERRQQFF

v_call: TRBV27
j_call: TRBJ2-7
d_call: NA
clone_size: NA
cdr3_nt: TGTGCCAGTCCTTGTCCCGACGGAAGCTCCTACGAGCAGTACTTC
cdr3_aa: CASPCPDGSSYEQYF

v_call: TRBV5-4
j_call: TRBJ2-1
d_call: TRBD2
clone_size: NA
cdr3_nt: TGTGCCAGCAGCTCAGGACTAGCCGGCCCTTTATACAATGAGCAGTTCTTC
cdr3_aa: CASSSGLAGPLYNEQFF

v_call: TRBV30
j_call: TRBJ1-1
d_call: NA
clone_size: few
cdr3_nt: TGTGCCTGGAAGAAGATGAACACTGAAGCTTTCTTT
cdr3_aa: CAWKKMNTEAFF

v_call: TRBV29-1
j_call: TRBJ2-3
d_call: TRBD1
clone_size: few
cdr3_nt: TGCAGCGGGGACAGGGGGCAAGATACGCAGTATTTT
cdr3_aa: CSGDRGQDTQYF

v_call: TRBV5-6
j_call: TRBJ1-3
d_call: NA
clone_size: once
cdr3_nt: TGTGCCAGCAGCTTGGGGAGTCCGGCTGGAAACACCATATATTTT
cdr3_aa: CASSLGSPAGNTIYF

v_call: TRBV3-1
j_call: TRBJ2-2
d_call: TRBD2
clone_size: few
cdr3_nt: TGTGCCAGCGCTGGGAGGGGCGACACCGGGGAGCTGTTTTTT
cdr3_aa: CASAGRGDTGELFF

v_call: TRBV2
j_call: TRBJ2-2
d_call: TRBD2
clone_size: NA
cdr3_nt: TGTGCCAGCAGTGGTCCTAGCGGGGGAGCCGGGGAGCTGTTTTTT
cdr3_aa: CASSGPSGGAGELFF

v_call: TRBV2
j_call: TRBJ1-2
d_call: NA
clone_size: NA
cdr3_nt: TGTGCCAGCAGTGTCATACAGGCCAACTATGGCTACACCTTC
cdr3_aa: CASSVIQANYGYTF

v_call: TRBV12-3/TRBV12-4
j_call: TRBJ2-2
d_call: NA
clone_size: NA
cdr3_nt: TGTGCCAGCAGTTTAGATAGACAGCTGAACACCGGGGAGCTGTTTTTT
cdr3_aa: CASSLDRQLNTGELFF

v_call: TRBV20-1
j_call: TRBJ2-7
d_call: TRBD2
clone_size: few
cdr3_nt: TGCAGTGCTAGAGGTTCGGGAGGCGAGCAGTACTTC
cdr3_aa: CSARGSGGEQYF

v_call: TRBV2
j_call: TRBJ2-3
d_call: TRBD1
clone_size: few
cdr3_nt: TGTGCCAGCAATCCAGGGACAGGTATTTTCTCAGATACGCAGTATTTT
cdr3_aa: CASNPGTGIFSDTQYF